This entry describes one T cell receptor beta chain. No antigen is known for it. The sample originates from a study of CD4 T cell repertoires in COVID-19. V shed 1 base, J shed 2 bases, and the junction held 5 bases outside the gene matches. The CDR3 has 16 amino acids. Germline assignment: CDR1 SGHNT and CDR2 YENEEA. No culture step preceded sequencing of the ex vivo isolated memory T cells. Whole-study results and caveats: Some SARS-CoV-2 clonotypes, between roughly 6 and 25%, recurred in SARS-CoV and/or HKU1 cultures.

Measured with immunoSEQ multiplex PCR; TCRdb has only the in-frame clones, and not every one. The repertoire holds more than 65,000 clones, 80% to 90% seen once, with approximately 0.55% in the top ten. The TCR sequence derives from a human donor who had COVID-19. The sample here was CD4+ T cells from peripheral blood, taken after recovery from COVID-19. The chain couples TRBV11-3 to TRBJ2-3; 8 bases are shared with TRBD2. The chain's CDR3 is CASSLGWREATDTQYF. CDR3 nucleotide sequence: TGTGCCAGCAGCTTAGGATGGCGGGAGGCCACAGATACGCAGTATTTT.